The next 27 T cell receptor beta chains were all read from a single sample in a study of T cells in Graves' hyperthyroidism and ophthalmopathy. Amplification targeted TCR beta CDR3 regions from RNA transcripts. RT-PCR in the first round (using the HTBI primer set) targeted the TCR CDR3. A single record per CDR3 protein comes from TCRdb applying MiXCR to the multiplex PCR reads. This sample has approximately 560,000 distinct CDR3 sequences, with approximately 15% found just once. The sample taken for sequencing was blood. Receptor source: a woman in her twenties or thirties with Graves' hyperthyroidism.

This clonotype appeared a few times. This chain joins TRBV5-4 and TRBJ2-4; TRBD1 might be the D (6 bases). CDR3 length equals 15 residues. Germline values: CDR1 SGHNT, CDR2 YYREEE (reference sequence). V was trimmed by 2 bases and J by 1 base, leaving 10 bases between them. DNA of the CDR3: TGTGCCAGCAGCTTAAGGGGGTCTGCCAAAAACATTCAGTACTTC. This gives the protein CASSLRGSAKNIQYF.

This clonotype was seen at least ten times. The chain has TRBV30 and TRBJ1-1, with unresolved D. Trimming cost V 4 bases and J 4 bases, with 7 bases left between them. Germline V gene sequence: CDR1 GTSNPN, CDR2 SVGIG (reference sequence). The CDR3 extends over 11 amino acids. The chain's CDR3 is CAWTYITEAFF. The CDR3 DNA sequence: TGTGCCTGGACGTATATCACTGAAGCTTTCTTT. The full variable domain, completed using reference TRBV30 and TRBJ1-1, is SQTIHQWPATLVQPVGSPLSLECTVEGTSNPNLYWYRQAAGRGLQLLFYSVGIGQISSEVPQNLSASRPQDRQFILSSKKLLLSDSGFYLCAWTYITEAFFGQGTRLTVV.

This clonotype was seen repeatedly, ten times or more. V is TRBV7-9 and J is TRBJ2-1, with 10 bases that match TRBD2. Germline V gene sequence: CDR1 SEHNR, CDR2 FQNEAQ (reference sequence). V lost 7 bases and J lost 7; bases outside the gene matches: 4. The CDR3 is 13 amino acids. Written as DNA, the CDR3 is TGTGCCAGCACCGGGACTAGCGTTAATGAGCAGTTCTTC. Protein: CASTGTSVNEQFF.

This clonotype came up many times. The chain employs TRBV10-1 and TRBJ2-3; D unresolved. The V end lost 4 bases, the J end lost 1 base, and 9 bases lay between the germline ends. CDR1 and CDR2 (germline): WNHNN, SYGVQD (reference sequence). This CDR3 comprises 14 residues. Here the CDR3 DNA reads TGCGCCAGCAGTGTCAACAGCCGCACAGATACGCAGTATTTT. Translated: CASSVNSRTDTQYF.

This clonotype was counted many times. This chain links TRBV11-2 with TRBJ2-5; D is undetermined. V shed 5 bases and J shed 1 base, with 14 bases lying between them. Germline CDR1 and CDR2: SGHAT and FQNNGV. The CDR3 covers 15 residues. DNA for the CDR3: TGTGCCAGCAGCCCGTATAGCAGACTCCAAGAGACCCAGTACTTC. This gives the protein CASSPYSRLQETQYF.

This clonotype has at least ten counts. The chain has TRBV2 and TRBJ1-4; D remains unclear. From germline, CDR1 is SNHLY and CDR2 FYNNEI. The CDR3 is 11 amino acids. The V end lost 8 bases, the J end lost 11 bases, and 12 bases lay between the germline ends. The CDR3 is CASRRSEKLFF. Written as DNA, the CDR3 is TGTGCCAGCCGTAGGTCCGAGAAACTGTTTTTT.

This rearrangement joins TRBV7-9 to TRBJ2-7, with 8 bases that match TRBD1. Germline CDR1 SEHNR, CDR2 FQNEAQ (reference sequence). This CDR3 has 15 amino acids. V was pared by 3 bases and J by 3 bases, with 7 bases of the junction left unmatched. CDR3 DNA sequence: TGTGCCAGCAGCTTTCCTCAGGGGGCCATCTACGAGCAGTACTTC. Translating it yields CASSFPQGAIYEQYF.

This clonotype was observed many times. The chain couples TRBV20-1 to TRBJ2-3; 8 nucleotides line up with TRBD2. The CDR3 contains 15 residues. V dropped 0 bases and J dropped 5; count of bases not matched to a gene: 7. Germline V gene lookup returns CDR1 DFQATT and CDR2 SNEGSKA (reference sequence). CDR3 DNA sequence: TGCAGTGCTAGAGATCCAAACGGGAGGGGAGATACGCAGTATTTT. Its translation is CSARDPNGRGDTQYF.

This clonotype was seen more than once but under ten times. The chain has TRBV29-1 and TRBJ2-4; D possibly uses TRBD1 or TRBD2 (6 bases each). V lost 1 base, J lost 0 bases, and 31 bases lay in between. There are 22 residues in the CDR3. Germline V gene data show CDR1 as SQVTM and CDR2 as ANQGSEA. The CDR3 loop reads CSVEGGAPGMGGIPLAKNIQYF. In nucleotides, the CDR3 is TGCAGCGTTGAAGGGGGGGCCCCTGGAATGGGCGGGATTCCCTTAGCCAAAAACATTCAGTACTTC.

The CDR3 loop is CASSSKPPSTGAAGEQYF. DNA for the CDR3: TGCGCCAGCAGCTCCAAACCCCCCTCGACAGGGGCCGCGGGCGAGCAGTACTTC. The V and J genes are TRBV5-1 and TRBJ2-7; 8 nucleotides match TRBD1. Germline values: CDR1 SGHRS, CDR2 YFSETQ. Trimming cost V 3 bases and J 6 bases; bases outside gene matches: 20. The CDR3 is 18 residues long. The full variable domain, its missing parts supplied by reference TRBV5-1 and TRBJ2-7, is KAGVTQTPRYLIKTRGQQVTLSCSPISGHRSVSWYQQTPGQGLQFLFEYFSETQRNKGNFPGRFSGRQFSNSRSEMNVSTLELGDSALYLCASSSKPPSTGAAGEQYFGPGTRLTVT.

This clonotype was detected many times. This chain connects TRBV10-3 to TRBJ1-1, with D possibly TRBD1 on 5 matching bases. The germline CDR1 and CDR2 sequences are ENHRY and SYGVKD. V dropped 4 bases and J dropped 1 base, with 10 bases sitting between them. The CDR3 is 14 residues long. CDR3 sequence: CAISGNQGNTEAFF. CDR3 in DNA: TGTGCCATCAGTGGAAATCAGGGGAACACTGAAGCTTTCTTT.

In this sample, this clonotype turned up a few times. The rearrangement uses TRBV6-1 and TRBJ1-4, with D possibly matching TRBD1 (5 bases). The length of the CDR3 is 14 residues. Germline CDR1 and CDR2: MNHNS and SASEGT. The germline V and J ends were trimmed by 10 bases and 0 bases, with 12 bases remaining between them. The CDR3 loop reads CATQDSATNEKLFF. CDR3 DNA: TGTGCCACCCAAGACAGCGCAACTAATGAAAAACTGTTTTTT.

This clonotype was recorded many times. This chain connects TRBV13 to TRBJ2-7, with D tentatively TRBD1 (6 bases). The CDR3 covers 14 residues. V was pared by 3 bases and J by 3 bases, with 12 bases between. Germline lookup yields CDR1 PRHDT and CDR2 FYEKMQ (reference sequence). The chain's CDR3 is CASSFAQGNYEQYF. The DNA of the CDR3 is TGTGCCAGCAGCTTTGCCCAGGGGAACTACGAGCAGTACTTC.

This chain uses TRBV29-1 with TRBJ1-1; 8 nucleotides match TRBD1. The CDR3 sequence is 17 residues long. Germline CDR1 reads SQVTM; CDR2 reads ANQGSEA. The V segment lost 1 base and the J segment 4 bases; nucleotides outside the gene matches: 14. The CDR3 reads CSVEVFRTGTLGTEAFF. CDR3 bases: TGCAGCGTTGAAGTATTCCGGACAGGGACGCTGGGCACTGAAGCTTTCTTT.

This clonotype occurred a few times. CDR3 sequence: CSASTWNTGELFF. In nucleotides, the CDR3 is TGCAGTGCTAGTACGTGGAACACCGGGGAGCTGTTTTTT. The chain uses TRBV20-1 and TRBJ2-2; no clear D. The germline gives CDR1 DFQATT, CDR2 SNEGSKA (reference sequence). The CDR3 spans 13 residues. Trimming shortened V by 3 bases and J by 1 base, and 6 bases separated the two germline ends.

This clonotype was seen more than once but under ten times. The V and J genes are TRBV4-1 and TRBJ1-4, with D maybe TRBD1 (6 bases). The V end lost 2 bases, the J end lost 5 bases, and 15 bases lay between the germline ends. The CDR3 has 16 amino acids. Germline CDR1 is MGHRA and CDR2 is YSYEKL. CDR3 in amino acids: CASSQTPRGDNEKLFF. CDR3 DNA: TGCGCCAGCAGCCAAACCCCGAGGGGGGACAATGAAAAACTGTTTTTT.

This clonotype occurred many times. V is TRBV20-1 and J is TRBJ2-7; D is ambiguous. Trimming shortened V by 1 base and J by 5 bases, and 12 bases separated the two germline ends. The CDR3 contains 13 residues. The germline V gene encodes CDR1 DFQATT and CDR2 SNEGSKA (reference sequence). The CDR3 loop reads CSARGDLWNEQYF. The CDR3 region has the DNA TGCAGTGCTAGAGGTGACCTTTGGAACGAGCAGTACTTC.

This clonotype was counted ten times or more. The chain has TRBV20-1 and TRBJ2-3; TRBD2 agrees at 9 bases. V lost 6 bases, J lost 6 bases, and 13 bases stayed unmatched. Germline-derived CDR1 and CDR2 are DFQATT and SNEGSKA (reference sequence). CDR3 length equals 15 residues. CDR3 amino acids: CSAISSGRWLDTQYF. Here the CDR3 DNA reads TGCAGTGCGATCAGTAGCGGGAGATGGTTGGATACGCAGTATTTT.

This clonotype was observed at least ten times. The chain employs TRBV30 and TRBJ2-7, with TRBD2 identical over 13 bases. The CDR3 is 15 residues long. Germline CDR1 and CDR2: GTSNPN and SVGIG (reference sequence). With V trimmed by 4 bases and J by 5 bases, 8 bases remained unmatched. Here the CDR3 DNA reads TGTGCCTGGACCGTCGGGACTAGCGGGATGGACGAGCAGTACTTC. Translated, it gives CAWTVGTSGMDEQYF.

This clonotype has more than one count but fewer than ten. The rearrangement uses TRBV9 and TRBJ2-2, with 7 nucleotides matching TRBD2. The CDR3 has 17 residues. Germline assignment: CDR1 SGDLS and CDR2 YYNGEE. The V gene end was trimmed by 7 bases and the J gene end by 3 bases; junction bases not matched to a gene: 15. This CDR3 reads CASSLLGLPRDTGELFF. The CDR3 DNA sequence: TGTGCCAGCTCCTTACTGGGACTACCCCGCGACACCGGGGAGCTGTTTTTT.

This clonotype was found many times. J is TRBJ2-7 and V is TRBV7-2; D may be TRBD2 (5 bases). This CDR3 has 13 amino acids. The germline V and J ends were trimmed by 2 bases and 4 bases, with 9 bases remaining between them. Germline assignment: CDR1 SGHTA and CDR2 FQGNSA. Written as DNA, the CDR3 is TGTGCCAGCAGCTTAACCGGGGATTACGAGCAGTACTTC. Encoded protein: CASSLTGDYEQYF.

This clonotype was seen at least ten times. The chain combines TRBV12-3 or TRBV12-4 with TRBJ1-1; 9 nucleotides match TRBD1. V shed 3 bases, J shed 1 base, and the junction held 12 bases outside the gene matches. The CDR3 is made up of 18 amino acids. The CDR3: CASSFLFLGTGRNTEAFF. The CDR3 coding sequence is TGTGCCAGCAGTTTCCTCTTCCTGGGGACAGGGCGGAACACTGAAGCTTTCTTT.

V gene TRBV7-9 combines with J gene TRBJ2-7, with 11 bases that match TRBD2. J lost 3 bases, V lost 6 bases, and 4 bases had no gene match. From germline, CDR1 is SEHNR and CDR2 FQNEAQ (reference sequence). The CDR3 is 14 amino acids. In DNA form, the CDR3 reads TGTGCCAGCAGAAACACTAGCGGGAGCTACGAGCAGTACTTC. It codes for CASRNTSGSYEQYF.

The sample holds a few counts of this clonotype. Written as DNA, the CDR3 is TGTGCCAGCAGCTCAACGGGACACAACAATGAGCAGTTCTTC. Protein sequence: CASSSTGHNNEQFF. The chain carries TRBV7-7 and TRBJ2-1; D may be TRBD1 (6 bases). CDR3 length equals 14 residues. Germline V CDR1 and CDR2: SSHAT, FNYEAQ (reference sequence). Trimming took 4 bases from V and 5 from J, leaving 12 bases between them.

This clonotype has at least ten counts. The V and J genes are TRBV7-8 and TRBJ1-2, with D maybe TRBD1 (5 bases). Germline V gene lookup returns CDR1 SGHVS and CDR2 FQNEAQ. This CDR3 has 13 residues. Deletions cut 5 bases from V and 2 bases from J, with 9 bases between. CDR3 residues: CASSNRMNYGYTF. In nucleotides, the CDR3 is TGTGCCAGCAGCAACAGGATGAACTATGGCTACACCTTC.

Worth noting for this clonotype: A single base separates this from a much larger clone, so it may be a read error. The chain carries TRBV7-9 and TRBJ2-1; 8 nucleotides align to TRBD2. V was pared by 2 bases and J by 5 bases, with 5 bases of the junction left unmatched. This CDR3 comprises 15 residues. Germline values: CDR1 SEHNR, CDR2 FQNEAQ (reference sequence). In DNA form, the CDR3 reads TGTGCCAGCAGCTTAAGGACTAGCAGAAACAATGAGCAGTTCTTC. Protein sequence: CASSLRTSRNNEQFF.

This clonotype has ten or more counts. The chain uses TRBV6-1 and TRBJ2-1; D is possibly TRBD2 (6 bases). Germline CDR1 and CDR2: MNHNS and SASEGT. V was pared by 7 bases and J by 0 bases, with 13 bases between. The CDR3 has 15 residues. The chain's CDR3 is CASTPGLNSYNEQFF. The CDR3 coding sequence is TGTGCCAGCACCCCGGGACTCAACTCCTACAATGAGCAGTTCTTC.